This record covers a single T cell receptor beta chain. There is no known antigen for this receptor. No quality values exist for individual bases; no much larger clone is one base distant. Participants in the prospective study were aged roughly 18 to 100 years, lived in about two dozen United States geographic areas, and enrolled through a virtual design. In the prospective study, participants were assigned to cohorts based on the clinical history participants reported in a screening survey and a study questionnaire. In the prospective study, whole blood, serum and a nasopharyngeal or oropharyngeal swab were collected from each participant by mobile phlebotomists. Over a roughly two-month period, participants in the prospective study had the option of providing additional blood draws and questionnaires. Blood samples from the prospective study were shipped frozen or at room temperature prior to DNA extraction.

These data are taken from a study of blood T cell repertoires in COVID-19 (dated by TCRdb to the early 2020s). Turning to the overall study: For ImmuneRACE Cohort 3, a participant was defined as recovered based on two consecutive negative NP/OP PCR tests, clearance by a healthcare professional, or resolution of symptoms. Samples covering the acute and convalescent phases of COVID-19 were provided by collaborators in the United States, Italy and Spain. The material from the prospective study consisted of cDNA or gDNA derived from T cells, B-cell-depleted T cells, or PBMCs. The dataset comprised deeply sampled blood TCRbeta repertoires from subjects exposed to, actively infected with, or recovered from COVID-19. The repertoires were released in a freely available public database intended as a resource for research on the immune response to SARS-CoV-2. The samples were drawn from two sources: the first 160 participants of the ongoing ImmuneRACE study, and some 1,300 subjects contributed by 6 global collaborators. A de-identified subject ID, COVID-19 status, age in years and sex were almost always included in the sample metadata. Where available, HLA class I and class II types were taken from metadata supplied by the sample provider and were not determined by assay-based typing. On the study overall, not on this receptor specifically: Clinical and demographic metadata were provided uncurated, with the amount varying by source and participant.

The immunoSEQ Assay, a bias-controlled multiplex PCR, was used to amplify TCRbeta CDR3 regions from genomic DNA. Concerning the study's data processing: Nucleated cell counts per sample were estimated from amplification of reference gene primers within the assay. To quantify the absolute abundance of each unique TCRbeta CDR3 rearrangement, sequence reads were collapsed and filtered. For each sample, productive Simpson clonality was calculated as the square root of Simpson's diversity index across productive rearrangements. The table comes from immuneACCESS by way of TCRdb, which keeps in-frame sequences with V and J called. Part of the clones is missing from these tables; in studies checked, under half for an unresolved V gene and the rest for unknown reasons. The V and J calls and clone size are taken from that table; D and trimming were inferred from the DNA. This sample is represented by around 360,000 clones; about 89% of them were singletons. Approximately 1.9% of the sample is held by the ten biggest clonotypes.

The sequencing sample was made of PBMCs or T cells enriched from blood (not recorded which). This clonotype was obtained from a man between 35 and 55 years old in a cohort exposed to, infected with or recovered from COVID-19 (not recorded which).

In nucleotide form, the sequence is TGTGCCAGCAGCCCCTTAGAGAACACCGGGGAGCTGTTTTTT. It specifies CASSPLENTGELFF. Recombination linked TRBV7-9 to TRBJ2-2; the D gene remains uncertain. The germline V gene (reference sequence) yields SEHNR for CDR1 and FQNEAQ for CDR2. The CDR3, from cysteine to phenylalanine, totals 14 residues. Only the CDR3 DNA is retained, 42 bases long and in frame from the first base. V sheds 5 bases and J sheds 1 base, leaving 8 bases between their ends. The CDR3, completed at both ends by the reference TRBV7-9 and TRBJ2-2 genes, gives the full variable domain DTGVSQNPRHKITKRGQNVTFRCDPISEHNRLYWYRQTLGQGPEFLTYFQNEAQLEKSRLLSDRFSAERPKGSFSTLEIQRTEQGDSAMYLCASSPLENTGELFFGEGSRLTVL.